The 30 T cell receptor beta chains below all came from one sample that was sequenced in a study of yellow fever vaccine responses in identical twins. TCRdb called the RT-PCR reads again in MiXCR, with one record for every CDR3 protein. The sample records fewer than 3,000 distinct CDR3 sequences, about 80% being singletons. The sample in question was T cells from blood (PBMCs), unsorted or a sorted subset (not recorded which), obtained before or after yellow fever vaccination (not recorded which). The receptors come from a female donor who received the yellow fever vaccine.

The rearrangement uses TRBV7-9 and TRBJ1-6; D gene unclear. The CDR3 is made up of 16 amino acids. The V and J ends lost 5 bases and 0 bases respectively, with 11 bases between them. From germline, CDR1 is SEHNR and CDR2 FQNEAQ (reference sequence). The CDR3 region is CASSRSGSSYNSPLHF. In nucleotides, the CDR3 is TGTGCCAGCAGCCGAAGCGGGAGCTCCTATAATTCACCCCTCCACTTT.

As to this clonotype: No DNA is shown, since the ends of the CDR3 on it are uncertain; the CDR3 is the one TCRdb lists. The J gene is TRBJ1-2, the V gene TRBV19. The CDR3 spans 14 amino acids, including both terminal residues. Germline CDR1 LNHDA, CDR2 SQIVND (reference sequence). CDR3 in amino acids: CASTSDQSNYGYTF.

The DNA for the CDR3 is TGTGCCAGTGCCCAGGGCGGGCCTCCGAACACTGAAGCTTTCTTT. Protein sequence: CASAQGGPPNTEAFF. The chain joins TRBV19 to TRBJ1-1; perhaps TRBD1 as D (5 bases). The germline V gene has CDR1 LNHDA and CDR2 SQIVND (reference sequence). CDR3 length: 15 amino acids. V was shortened by 8 bases and J by 1 base, with 17 bases between the two germline ends.

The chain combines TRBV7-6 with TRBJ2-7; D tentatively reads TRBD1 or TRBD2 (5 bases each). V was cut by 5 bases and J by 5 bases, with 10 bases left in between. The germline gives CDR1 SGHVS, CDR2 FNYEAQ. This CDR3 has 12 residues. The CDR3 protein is CASSDRGHEQYF. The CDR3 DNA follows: TGTGCCAGCAGCGACCGGGGCCACGAGCAGTACTTC.

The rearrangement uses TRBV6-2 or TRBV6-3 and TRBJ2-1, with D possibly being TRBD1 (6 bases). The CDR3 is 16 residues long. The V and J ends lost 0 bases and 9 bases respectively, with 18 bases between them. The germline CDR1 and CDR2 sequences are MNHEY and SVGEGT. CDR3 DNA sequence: TGTGCCAGCAGTTACTCGTTCCTTGAGGGGGTTCGTGAGCAGTTCTTC. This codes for CASSYSFLEGVREQFF.

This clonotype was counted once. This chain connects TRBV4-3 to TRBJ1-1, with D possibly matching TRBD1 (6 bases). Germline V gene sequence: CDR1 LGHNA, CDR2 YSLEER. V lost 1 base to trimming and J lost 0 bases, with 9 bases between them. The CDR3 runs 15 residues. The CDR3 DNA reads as TGCGCCAGCAGCCAAGTTGGGGACATGAACACTGAAGCTTTCTTT. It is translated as CASSQVGDMNTEAFF.

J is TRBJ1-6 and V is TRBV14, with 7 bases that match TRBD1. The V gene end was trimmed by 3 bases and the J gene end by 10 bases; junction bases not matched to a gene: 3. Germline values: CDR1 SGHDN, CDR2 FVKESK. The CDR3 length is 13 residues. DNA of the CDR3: TGTGCCAGCAGCCACGGGACAGAGTCACCCCTCCACTTT. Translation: CASSHGTESPLHF.

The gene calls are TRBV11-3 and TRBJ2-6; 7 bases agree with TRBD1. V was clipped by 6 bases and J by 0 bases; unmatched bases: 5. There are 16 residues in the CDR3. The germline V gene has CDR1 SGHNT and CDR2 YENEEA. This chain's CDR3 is CASRPDRPSGANVLTF. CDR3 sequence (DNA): TGTGCCAGCAGACCGGACAGGCCCTCTGGGGCCAACGTCCTGACTTTC.

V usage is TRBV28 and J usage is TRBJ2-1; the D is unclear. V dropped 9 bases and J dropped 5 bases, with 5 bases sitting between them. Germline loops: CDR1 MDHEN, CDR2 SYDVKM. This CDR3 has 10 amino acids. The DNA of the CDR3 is TGTGCCAGTCAAAACAATGAGCAGTTCTTC. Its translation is CASQNNEQFF.

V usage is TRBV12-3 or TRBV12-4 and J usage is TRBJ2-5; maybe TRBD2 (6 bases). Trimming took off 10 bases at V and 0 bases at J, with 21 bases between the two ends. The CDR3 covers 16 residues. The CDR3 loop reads CATSVGGNGYQETQYF. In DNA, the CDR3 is TGTGCCACCTCCGTGGGGGGAAACGGGTACCAAGAGACCCAGTACTTC.

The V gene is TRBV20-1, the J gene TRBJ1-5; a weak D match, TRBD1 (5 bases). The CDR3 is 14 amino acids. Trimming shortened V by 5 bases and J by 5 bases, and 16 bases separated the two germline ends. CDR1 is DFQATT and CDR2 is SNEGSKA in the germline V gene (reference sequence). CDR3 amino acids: CSAGRVSGDQPQHF. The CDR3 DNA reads TGCAGTGCTGGCAGGGTGTCTGGCGATCAGCCCCAGCATTTT.

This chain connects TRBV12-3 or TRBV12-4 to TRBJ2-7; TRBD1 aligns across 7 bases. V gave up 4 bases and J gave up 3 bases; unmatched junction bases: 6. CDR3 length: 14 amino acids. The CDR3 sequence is CASSWGGQDYEQYV. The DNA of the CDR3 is TGTGCCAGCAGTTGGGGCGGACAGGACTACGAGCAGTACGTC.

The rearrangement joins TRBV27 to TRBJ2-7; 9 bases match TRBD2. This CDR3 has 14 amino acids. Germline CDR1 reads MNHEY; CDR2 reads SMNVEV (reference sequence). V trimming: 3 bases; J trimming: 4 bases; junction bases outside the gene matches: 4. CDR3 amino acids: CASSLAGGPYEQYF. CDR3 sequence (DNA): TGTGCCAGCAGTTTGGCGGGAGGGCCTTACGAGCAGTACTTC.

Here the CDR3 DNA reads TGTGCCAGCAGCTCGTCCGGGCAGTCCTTTACCGGAAATGAAAAACTGTTTTTT. As protein: CASSSSGQSFTGNEKLFF. V and J are TRBV11-1 and TRBJ1-4; D is unresolved. There are 18 residues in the CDR3. V was clipped by 4 bases and J by 5 bases, with 23 bases between them. Germline CDR1 and CDR2: SGHAT and FQDESV (reference sequence).

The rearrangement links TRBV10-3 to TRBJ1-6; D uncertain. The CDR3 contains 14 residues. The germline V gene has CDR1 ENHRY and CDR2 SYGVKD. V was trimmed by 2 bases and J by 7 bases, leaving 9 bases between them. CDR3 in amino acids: CAISEAQNNSPLHF. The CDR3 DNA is TGTGCCATCAGTGAGGCACAGAACAATTCACCCCTCCACTTT.

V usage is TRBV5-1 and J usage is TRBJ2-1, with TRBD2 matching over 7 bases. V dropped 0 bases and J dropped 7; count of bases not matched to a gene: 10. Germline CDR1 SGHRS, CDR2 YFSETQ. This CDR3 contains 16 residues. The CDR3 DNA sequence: TGCGCCAGCAGCTTGGGGGGAGCGGGGCTACAAAATGAGCAGTTCTTC. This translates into CASSLGGAGLQNEQFF.

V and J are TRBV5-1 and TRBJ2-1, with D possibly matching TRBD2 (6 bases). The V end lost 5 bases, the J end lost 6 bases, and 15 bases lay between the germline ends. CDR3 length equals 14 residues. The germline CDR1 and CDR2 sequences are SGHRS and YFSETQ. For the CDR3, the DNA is TGCGCCAGCAGGCTGGATCCCGGGAGCAATGAGCAGTTCTTC. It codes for CASRLDPGSNEQFF.

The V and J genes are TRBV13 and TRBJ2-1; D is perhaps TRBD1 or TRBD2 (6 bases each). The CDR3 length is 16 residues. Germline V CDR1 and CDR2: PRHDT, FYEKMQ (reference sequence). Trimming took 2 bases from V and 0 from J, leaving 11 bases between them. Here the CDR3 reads CASSLTGGHSYNEQFF. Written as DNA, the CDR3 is TGTGCCAGCAGCTTAACCGGGGGACACTCCTACAATGAGCAGTTCTTC.

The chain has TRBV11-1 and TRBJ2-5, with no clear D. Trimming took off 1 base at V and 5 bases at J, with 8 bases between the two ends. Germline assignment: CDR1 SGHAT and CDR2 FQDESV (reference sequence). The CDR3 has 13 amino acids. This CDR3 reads CASSLGVRETQYF. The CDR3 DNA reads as TGTGCCAGCAGCTTAGGCGTGCGGGAGACCCAGTACTTC.

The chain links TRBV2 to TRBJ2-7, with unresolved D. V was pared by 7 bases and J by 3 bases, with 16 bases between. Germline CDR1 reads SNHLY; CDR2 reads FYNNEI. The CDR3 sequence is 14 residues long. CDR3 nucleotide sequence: TGTGCCAGCAACTACGCTAGAGTGGGCTACGAGCAGTACTTC. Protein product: CASNYARVGYEQYF.

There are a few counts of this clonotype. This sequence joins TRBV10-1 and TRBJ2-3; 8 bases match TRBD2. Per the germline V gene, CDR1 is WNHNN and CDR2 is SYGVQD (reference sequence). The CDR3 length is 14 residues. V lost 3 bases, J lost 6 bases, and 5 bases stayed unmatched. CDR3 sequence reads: CASSDGLAADTQYF. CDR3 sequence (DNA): TGCGCCAGCAGTGACGGACTAGCAGCGGATACGCAGTATTTT.

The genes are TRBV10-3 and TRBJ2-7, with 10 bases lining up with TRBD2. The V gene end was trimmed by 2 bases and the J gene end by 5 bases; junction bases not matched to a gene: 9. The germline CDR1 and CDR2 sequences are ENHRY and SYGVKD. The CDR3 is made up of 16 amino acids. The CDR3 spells CAISEPTSGSFNEQYF. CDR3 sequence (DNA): TGTGCCATCAGTGAGCCGACTAGCGGGTCATTCAACGAGCAGTACTTC.

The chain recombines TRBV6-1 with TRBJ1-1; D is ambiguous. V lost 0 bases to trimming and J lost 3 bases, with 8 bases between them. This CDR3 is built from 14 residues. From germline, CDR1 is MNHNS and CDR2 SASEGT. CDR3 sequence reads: CASSEAGRHTEAFF. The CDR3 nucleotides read TGTGCCAGCAGTGAAGCAGGCAGACACACTGAAGCTTTCTTT.

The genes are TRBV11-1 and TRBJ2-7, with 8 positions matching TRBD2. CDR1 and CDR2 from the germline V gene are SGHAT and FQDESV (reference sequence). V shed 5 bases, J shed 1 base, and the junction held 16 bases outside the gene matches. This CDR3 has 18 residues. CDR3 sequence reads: CASSHTGTRPVFSYEQYF. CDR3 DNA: TGTGCCAGCAGCCATACCGGGACTAGACCGGTTTTTTCCTACGAGCAGTACTTC.

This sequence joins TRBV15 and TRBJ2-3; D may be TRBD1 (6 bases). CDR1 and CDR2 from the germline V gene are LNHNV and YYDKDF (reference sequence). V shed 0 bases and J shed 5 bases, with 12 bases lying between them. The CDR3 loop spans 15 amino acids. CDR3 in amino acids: CATSREGQPRDTQYF. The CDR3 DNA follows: TGTGCCACCAGCAGAGAGGGACAACCGCGAGATACGCAGTATTTT.

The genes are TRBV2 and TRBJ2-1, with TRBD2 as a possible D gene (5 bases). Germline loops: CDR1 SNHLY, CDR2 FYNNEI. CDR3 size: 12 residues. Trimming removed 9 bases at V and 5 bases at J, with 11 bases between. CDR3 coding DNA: TGTGCCAGGACTACTACCGACAATGAGCAGTTCTTC. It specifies CARTTTDNEQFF.

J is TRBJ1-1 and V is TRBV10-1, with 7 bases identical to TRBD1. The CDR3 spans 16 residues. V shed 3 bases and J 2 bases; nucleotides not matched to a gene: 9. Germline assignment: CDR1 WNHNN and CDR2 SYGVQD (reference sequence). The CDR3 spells CASSDGLDRFNTEAFF. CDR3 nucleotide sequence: TGCGCCAGCAGTGATGGACTGGACAGGTTCAACACTGAAGCTTTCTTT.

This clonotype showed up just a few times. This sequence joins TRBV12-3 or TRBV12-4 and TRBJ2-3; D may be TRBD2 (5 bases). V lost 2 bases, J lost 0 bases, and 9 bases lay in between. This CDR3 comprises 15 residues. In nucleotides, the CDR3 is TGTGCCAGCAGTTTATTAAGGACTAGCACAGATACGCAGTATTTT. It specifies CASSLLRTSTDTQYF.

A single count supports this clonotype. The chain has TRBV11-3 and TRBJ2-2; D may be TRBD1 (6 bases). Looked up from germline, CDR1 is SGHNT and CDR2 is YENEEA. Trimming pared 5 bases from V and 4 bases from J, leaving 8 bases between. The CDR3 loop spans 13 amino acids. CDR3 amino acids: CASSHRATGELFF. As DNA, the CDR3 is TGTGCCAGCAGCCACAGGGCCACCGGGGAGCTGTTTTTT.

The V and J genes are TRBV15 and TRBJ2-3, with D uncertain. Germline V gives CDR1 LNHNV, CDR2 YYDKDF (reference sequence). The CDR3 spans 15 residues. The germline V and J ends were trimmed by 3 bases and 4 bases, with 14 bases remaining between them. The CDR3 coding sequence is TGTGCCACCAGCAGGTCGACCACCGACGCAGATACGCAGTATTTT. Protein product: CATSRSTTDADTQYF.